The present T cell receptor (beta chain) was sequenced within a study of CD8 T cells in ankylosing spondylitis (dated 2017 in TCRdb). Concerning the study at large: To find TCR variants linked to disease, the study profiled T cell receptor beta repertoires in ankylosing spondylitis patients and healthy donors. The full study cohort was made up of 25 to 30 ankylosing spondylitis patients and some 100 healthy donors. Peripheral blood was sampled, and synovial fluid was also collected from ankylosing spondylitis patients.

A few counts support this clonotype. The specificity of this receptor is unknown. Base qualities are not at hand, and no much larger clone is one base apart. General findings and caveats noted by the study authors: Some of the motif variants had been reported before in the synovial fluid and blood of reactive arthritis patients, a finding that suggests common disease-initiation mechanisms. According to the report, matched synovial fluid samples from ankylosing spondylitis patients were significantly enriched for the disease-linked clones. Blood from ankylosing spondylitis patients appeared to be characterized by a TCR beta motif made up of 8 or 9 highly homologous amino acid variants. The disease-linked clones showed a CD8+ phenotype and occurred at relatively low frequencies in peripheral blood.

Sequenced on an Illumina HiSeq 2500. TCR beta libraries were prepared by quantitative 5'-RACE with molecular barcodes. The paper's processing steps were these. A new computational method based on a probabilistic model of VDJ rearrangement was used to identify disease-linked TCR variants. Through fastp at Q25 and MiXCR, TCRdb rebuilt clones from the public reads, retaining in-frame beta chains. A single entry per CDR3 protein holds the most common genes and DNA from its merged rows. The authors' filters were not applied to this entry. The sample records hundreds of thousands of distinct CDR3 sequences, over 7% of which are singletons. 4% to 5.5% of the sample is taken by the ten largest. Material: blood, either unsorted or a sorted T cell fraction (not recorded which). This TCR was sampled from a female donor with ankylosing spondylitis or in good health (not recorded which).

The CDR3 region reads CASGSQETQYF. Read as DNA, the sequence is TGTGCCAGCGGGAGCCAAGAGACCCAGTACTTC. This receptor chain uses TRBV6-5 and TRBJ2-5; tentative D gene TRBD2, with 5 bases matching. V is pared back by 8 bases and J by 1 base, with 5 bases lying between the germline termini. The CDR1 and CDR2 encoded by the germline V gene are MNHEY and SVGAGI. The CDR3 numbers 11 residues from cysteine through phenylalanine. Only the CDR3 DNA stays, 33 bases, in frame from base 1.